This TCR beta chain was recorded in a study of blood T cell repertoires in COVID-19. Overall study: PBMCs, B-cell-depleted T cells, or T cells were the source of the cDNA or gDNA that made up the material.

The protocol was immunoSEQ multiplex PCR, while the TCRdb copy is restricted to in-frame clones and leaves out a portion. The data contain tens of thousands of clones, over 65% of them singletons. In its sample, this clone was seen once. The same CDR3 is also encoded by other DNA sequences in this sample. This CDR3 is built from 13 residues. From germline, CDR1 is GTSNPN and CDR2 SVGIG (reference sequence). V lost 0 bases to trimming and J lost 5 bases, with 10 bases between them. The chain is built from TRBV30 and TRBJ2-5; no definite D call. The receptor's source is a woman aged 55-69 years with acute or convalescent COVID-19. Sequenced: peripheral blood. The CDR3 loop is CAWSVRVRETQYF. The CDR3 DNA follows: TGTGCCTGGAGTGTACGCGTTCGGGAGACCCAGTACTTC.